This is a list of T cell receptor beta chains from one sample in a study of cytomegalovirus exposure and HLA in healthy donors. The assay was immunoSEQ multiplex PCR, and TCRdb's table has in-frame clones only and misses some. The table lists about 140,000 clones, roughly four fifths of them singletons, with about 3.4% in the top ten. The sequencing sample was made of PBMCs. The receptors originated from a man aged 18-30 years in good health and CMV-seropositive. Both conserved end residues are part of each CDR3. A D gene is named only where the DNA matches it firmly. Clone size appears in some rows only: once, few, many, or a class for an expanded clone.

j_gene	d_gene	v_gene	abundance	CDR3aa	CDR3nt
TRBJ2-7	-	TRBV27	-	CASSQGTYEQYF	TGTGCCAGCAGCCAGGGGACCTACGAGCAGTACTTC
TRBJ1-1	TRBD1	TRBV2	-	CASSEDRGQNTEAFF	TGTGCCAGCAGTGAAGACAGGGGCCAGAACACTGAAGCTTTCTTT
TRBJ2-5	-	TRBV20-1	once	CSASKETQYF	TGCAGTGCTAGTAAAGAGACCCAGTACTTC
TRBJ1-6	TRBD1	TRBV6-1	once	CASSAQGSGNSPLHF	TGTGCCAGCAGTGCACAGGGGTCCGGGAATTCACCCCTCCACTTT
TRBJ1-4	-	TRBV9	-	CASTLGGANEKLFF	TGTGCCAGCACCCTAGGCGGGGCTAATGAAAAACTGTTTTTT
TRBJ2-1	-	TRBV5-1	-	CASSLGGVRDEQFF	TGCGCCAGCAGCTTGGGGGGGGTACGCGATGAGCAGTTCTTC
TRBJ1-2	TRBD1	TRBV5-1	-	CASSFAPQTGEGYTF	TGCGCCAGCAGCTTTGCCCCCCAGACAGGGGAAGGCTACACCTTC
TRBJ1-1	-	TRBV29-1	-	CSVERLQGDEAFF	TGCAGCGTTGAACGCTTGCAGGGCGACGAAGCTTTCTTT
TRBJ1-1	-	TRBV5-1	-	CASSEVGTEAFF	TGCGCCAGCAGCGAGGTGGGCACTGAAGCTTTCTTT
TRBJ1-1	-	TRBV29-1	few	CSVLTGPTEAFF	TGCAGCGTTCTGACAGGCCCTACTGAAGCTTTCTTT
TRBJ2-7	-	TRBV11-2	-	CASSFQKHYEQYF	TGTGCCAGCAGCTTCCAAAAGCACTACGAGCAGTACTTC
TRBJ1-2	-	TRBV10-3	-	CAIRDSTNYGYTF	TGTGCCATCAGGGACAGCACTAACTATGGCTACACCTTC
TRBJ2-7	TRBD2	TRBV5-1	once	CASSLPGGRNVYEQYF	TGCGCCAGCAGCCTTCCGGGCGGGAGAAATGTCTACGAGCAGTACTTC
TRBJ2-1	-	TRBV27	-	CASSLSGVSGNEQFF	TGTGCCAGCAGTTTATCGGGCGTGAGCGGGAATGAGCAGTTCTTC
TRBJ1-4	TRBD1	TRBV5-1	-	CASSWGPGGQVIEKLFF	TGCGCCAGCAGCTGGGGCCCAGGGGGACAGGTGATCGAAAAACTGTTTTTT
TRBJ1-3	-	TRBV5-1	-	CASSLELGQSSGNTIYF	TGCGCCAGCAGCTTAGAACTCGGACAGAGCTCTGGAAACACCATATATTTT
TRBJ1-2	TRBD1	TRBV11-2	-	CASSSNRGRGYGYTF	TGTGCCAGCAGCTCCAACAGGGGGCGCGGCTATGGCTACACCTTC
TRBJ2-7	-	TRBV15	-	CATSRGGAHEQYF	TGTGCCACCAGCAGGGGGGGGGCACACGAGCAGTACTTC
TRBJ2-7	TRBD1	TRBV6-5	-	CASSFLQGTYEQYF	TGTGCCAGCAGTTTCCTACAGGGGACCTACGAGCAGTACTTC
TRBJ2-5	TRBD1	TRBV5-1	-	CASSLGQGRETQYF	TGCGCCAGCAGCCTAGGACAGGGGAGGGAGACCCAGTACTTC
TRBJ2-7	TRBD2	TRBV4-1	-	CASSQVELGTSGNPYEQYF	TGCGCCAGCAGCCAAGTTGAACTAGGGACTAGCGGGAACCCCTACGAGCAGTACTTC
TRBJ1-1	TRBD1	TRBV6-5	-	CASHSDRGNTEAFF	TGTGCCAGCCATTCGGACAGGGGGAACACTGAAGCTTTCTTT
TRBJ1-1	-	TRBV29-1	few	CSVVRNLNTEAFF	TGCAGCGTTGTGCGGAATCTGAACACTGAAGCTTTCTTT
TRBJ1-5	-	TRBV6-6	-	CASYDRGNSNQPQHF	TGTGCCAGTTACGACCGGGGGAATAGCAATCAGCCCCAGCATTTT
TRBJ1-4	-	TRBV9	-	CASSGSSTGKLFF	TGTGCCAGCAGCGGTTCCTCTACCGGAAAACTGTTTTTT
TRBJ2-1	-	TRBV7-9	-	CASSLDALNEQFF	TGTGCCAGCAGCTTAGATGCTCTAAATGAGCAGTTCTTC
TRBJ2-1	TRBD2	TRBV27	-	CASSPTSGNAYNEQFF	TGTGCCAGCAGCCCGACTAGCGGGAACGCCTACAATGAGCAGTTCTTC
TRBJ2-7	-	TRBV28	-	CASSPSGYEQYF	TGTGCCAGCAGTCCTTCCGGGTACGAGCAGTACTTC
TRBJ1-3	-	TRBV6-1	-	CASSGGGNTIYF	TGTGCCAGCAGCGGAGGGGGAAACACCATATATTTT
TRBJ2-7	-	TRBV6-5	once	CASAPAGPYEQYF	TGTGCCAGCGCTCCCGCAGGGCCCTACGAGCAGTACTTC
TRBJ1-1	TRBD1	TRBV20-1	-	CSAPGGPESFF	TGCAGTGCTCCAGGGGGCCCCGAATCTTTCTTT
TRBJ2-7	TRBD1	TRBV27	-	CASRLGQGGTYEQYF	TGTGCCAGCAGACTCGGACAGGGGGGCACCTACGAGCAGTACTTC
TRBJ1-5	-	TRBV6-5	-	CASSSSRVGQPQHF	TGTGCCAGCAGTTCCTCGAGGGTAGGTCAGCCCCAGCATTTT
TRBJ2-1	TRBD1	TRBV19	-	CASARGLGEQFF	TGTGCCAGTGCCAGGGGGCTGGGTGAGCAGTTCTTC
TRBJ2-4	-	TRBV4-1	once	CASSQEGQRQGGYF	TGCGCCAGCAGCCAAGAGGGTCAGAGGCAGGGTGGGTACTTC
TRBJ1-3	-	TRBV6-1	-	CASSEQAASSGNTIYF	TGTGCCAGCAGTGAACAGGCAGCCAGCTCTGGAAACACCATATATTTT
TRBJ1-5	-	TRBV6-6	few	CASRDTGTQPQHF	TGTGCCAGCAGAGATACAGGAACGCAGCCCCAGCATTTT
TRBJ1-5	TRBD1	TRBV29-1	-	CSARLGGQNQPQHF	TGCAGCGCACGTTTAGGGGGCCAAAATCAGCCCCAGCATTTT
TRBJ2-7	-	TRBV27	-	CASSSFFEQYF	TGTGCCAGCAGTTCCTTTTTCGAGCAGTACTTC
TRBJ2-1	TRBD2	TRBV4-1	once	CASSSRLAGFKFF	TGCGCCAGCAGCTCCCGACTAGCGGGATTTAAGTTCTTC
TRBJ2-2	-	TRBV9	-	CASSVEPDSLNTGELFF	TGTGCCAGCAGCGTAGAGCCGGACAGCTTGAACACCGGGGAGCTGTTTTTT
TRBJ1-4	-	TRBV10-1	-	CASSEQPTNEKLFF	TGCGCCAGCAGTGAACAGCCAACTAATGAAAAACTGTTTTTT
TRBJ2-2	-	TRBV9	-	CASSVEGENTGELFF	TGTGCCAGCAGCGTAGAGGGGGAGAACACCGGGGAGCTGTTTTTT
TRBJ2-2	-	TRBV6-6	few	CASRTTTGHTGELFF	TGTGCCAGCAGGACTACGACCGGCCACACCGGGGAGCTGTTTTTT
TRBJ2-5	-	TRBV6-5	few	CASRLGSLTETQYF	TGTGCCAGCAGACTCGGGAGTCTGACTGAGACCCAGTACTTC
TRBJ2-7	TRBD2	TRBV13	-	CASRGGSLAGATYEQYF	TGTGCCAGCAGGGGGGGTTCGCTAGCGGGTGCTACCTACGAGCAGTACTTC
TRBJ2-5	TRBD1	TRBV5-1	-	CASSLQGPETQYF	TGCGCCAGCAGCTTACAGGGGCCGGAGACCCAGTACTTC
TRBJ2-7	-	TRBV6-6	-	CASSPERSSYEQYF	TGTGCCAGCAGCCCCGAGCGGAGCTCCTACGAGCAGTACTTC
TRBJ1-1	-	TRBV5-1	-	CASSSGQTLMNTEAFF	TGCGCCAGCAGCTCCGGACAGACCCTCATGAACACTGAAGCTTTCTTT
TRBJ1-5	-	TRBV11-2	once	CASSWERNQPQHF	TGTGCCAGCAGTTGGGAGAGAAATCAGCCCCAGCATTTT
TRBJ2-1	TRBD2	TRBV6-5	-	CASSLTSGIKNEQFF	TGTGCCAGCAGTCTGACTAGCGGGATTAAGAATGAGCAGTTCTTC
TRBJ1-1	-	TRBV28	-	CASSFTGRGMHTEAFF	TGTGCCAGCAGTTTTACAGGGCGAGGGATGCACACTGAAGCTTTCTTT
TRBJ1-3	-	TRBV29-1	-	CSVEGREGNTIYF	TGCAGCGTTGAGGGCAGGGAAGGAAACACCATATATTTT
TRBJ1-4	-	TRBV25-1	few	CASSSRVGEKLFF	TGTGCCAGCAGTTCCCGGGTTGGTGAAAAACTGTTTTTT
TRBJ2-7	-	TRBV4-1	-	CASSVLLGDPSYEQYF	TGCGCCAGCAGCGTTCTCCTCGGGGATCCCTCCTACGAGCAGTACTTC